A single sample is the source of the 32 T cell receptor beta chains below, sequenced in a study of TIL therapy for anti-PD-1-resistant metastatic lung cancer. As to time point: pre-treatment sample, taken before nivolumab and TIL therapy. This was the immunoSEQ v3 assay. Some clones are missing from TCRdb's copy, which holds only in-frame ones; the method was immunoSEQ multiplex PCR. The sample records 40,000 to 55,000 clones, 70% to 80% being singletons. The input for sequencing was blood, taken at baseline. These receptors originate from a woman between 25 and 85 years old with non-small cell lung cancer.

This clone was detected a few times. CDR3 coding DNA: TGTGCCAGCAGCTTGAGGCGGCCCGTCTCCTACAATGAGCAGTTCTTC. Translating gives CASSLRRPVSYNEQFF. V and J are TRBV5-6 and TRBJ2-1; D gene uncertain. Trimming left V 1 base short and J 0 bases short, with 11 bases between. The CDR3 is 16 residues long. Germline V lookup: CDR1 SGHDT, CDR2 YYEEEE.

This clone has a handful of counts. The V and J genes are TRBV4-1 and TRBJ1-6, with D tentatively TRBD1 (6 bases). V lost 4 bases, J lost 8 bases, and 15 bases lay in between. The CDR3 is 15 amino acids. Germline CDR1 reads MGHRA; CDR2 reads YSYEKL. CDR3: CASSPLRGLDSPLHF. The CDR3 bases are TGCGCCAGCAGCCCCCTCCGGGGGCTAGATTCACCCCTCCACTTT.

The rearrangement uses TRBV10-2 and TRBJ1-3; a possible D gene is TRBD1 (6 bases). The length of the CDR3 is 15 residues. With 4 bases removed from V and 3 bases from J, the gap between germline ends came to 13 bases. Germline V gene sequence: CDR1 WSHSY, CDR2 SAAADI. CDR3 nucleotides: TGCGCCAGCAGTGGCCCCGGGGGCGATGGAAACACCATATATTTT. It specifies CASSGPGGDGNTIYF.

The chain uses TRBV27 and TRBJ1-2, with a tentative D call TRBD1 (6 bases). The CDR3 consists of 13 residues. Trimming removed 4 bases from V and 3 bases from J, with 9 bases in between. Germline V lookup: CDR1 MNHEY, CDR2 SMNVEV (reference sequence). The CDR3 coding sequence is TGTGCCAGCAGTTCCGGGACATACTATGGCTACACCTTC. Encoded protein: CASSSGTYYGYTF.

V is TRBV5-1 and J is TRBJ1-1; D remains unclear. CDR3 length: 15 amino acids. CDR1 SGHRS and CDR2 YFSETQ come from the germline V gene. The V end was cut by 3 bases, the J end by 1 base, with 13 bases between. The CDR3 is CASSYKPGGNTEAFF. In DNA form, the CDR3 reads TGCGCCAGCAGCTACAAGCCAGGAGGGAACACTGAAGCTTTCTTT. Full variable domain (missing parts from reference TRBV5-1 and TRBJ1-1): KAGVTQTPRYLIKTRGQQVTLSCSPISGHRSVSWYQQTPGQGLQFLFEYFSETQRNKGNFPGRFSGRQFSNSRSEMNVSTLELGDSALYLCASSYKPGGNTEAFFGQGTRLTVV.

The rearrangement joins TRBV5-3 to TRBJ2-5; TRBD2 aligns across 10 bases. TRBV5-3 is an ORF; its function is uncertain. The CDR3 runs to 17 residues. V gave up 1 base and J gave up 4 bases; unmatched junction bases: 10. CDR3 sequence: CARSLTLGLAGVETQYF. DNA for the CDR3: TGTGCCAGAAGCTTGACCCTGGGGCTAGCGGGAGTAGAGACCCAGTACTTC.

V gene TRBV6-6 combines with J gene TRBJ2-7; D is perhaps TRBD1 (6 bases). CDR3 length: 13 residues. Trimming stripped 6 bases from V and 2 bases from J, with 11 bases between. Germline CDR1 is MNHNY and CDR2 is SVGAGI (reference sequence). The CDR3 sequence is CASRAGATYEQYF. CDR3 sequence (DNA): TGTGCCAGCAGGGCAGGGGCTACCTACGAGCAGTACTTC.

The chain couples TRBV5-6 to TRBJ1-1; D uncertain. This CDR3 is 14 amino acids long. Germline CDR1 and CDR2: SGHDT and YYEEEE. V gave up 2 bases and J gave up 1 base, with 9 bases separating them. The CDR3 DNA sequence: TGTGCCAGCAGCTTTGTGGGCAGGAACACTGAAGCTTTCTTT. Protein sequence: CASSFVGRNTEAFF.

This chain uses TRBV29-1 with TRBJ2-6; no definite D call. The CDR3 extends over 13 amino acids. Germline V gives CDR1 SQVTM, CDR2 ANQGSEA. V shed 1 base and J shed 4 bases, with 5 bases lying between them. CDR3 sequence reads: CSVEATGANVLTF. CDR3 DNA: TGCAGCGTTGAAGCGACGGGGGCCAACGTCCTGACTTTC.

The chain is built from TRBV5-1 and TRBJ2-5; maybe TRBD2 (6 bases). Trimming shortened V by 3 bases and J by 5 bases, and 11 bases separated the two germline ends. CDR1 is SGHRS, CDR2 YFSETQ, per germline. This CDR3 is 13 amino acids long. In DNA, the CDR3 is TGCGCCAGCAGCTGGTCGGGGGTGGAGACCCAGTACTTC. It specifies CASSWSGVETQYF.

CDR3 loop: CASSFQGAAYNEQFF. The DNA for the CDR3 is TGTGCCAGCAGCTTCCAGGGGGCGGCCTACAATGAGCAGTTCTTC. The chain is built from TRBV7-9 and TRBJ2-1; 8 bases map to TRBD1. V dropped 3 bases and J dropped 2; count of bases not matched to a gene: 3. Germline CDR1 and CDR2: SEHNR and FQNEAQ (reference sequence). This CDR3 has 15 residues.

Worth noting for this clone: A much bigger clone sits one base away, suggesting this may be a read error. The V call is TRBV5-4, the J call TRBJ2-7, with TRBD1 identical over 9 bases. The V gene end was trimmed by 4 bases and the J gene end by 6 bases; junction bases not matched to a gene: 8. Per the germline V gene, CDR1 is SGHNT and CDR2 is YYREEE (reference sequence). CDR3 length: 14 amino acids. The CDR3 coding sequence is TGTGCCAGCAGCCCCTTGGGACAGGGTAGCGAGCAGTACTTC. Its protein product is CASSPLGQGSEQYF. Filled out from reference TRBV5-4 and TRBJ2-7, the complete variable domain reads ETGVTQSPTHLIKTRGQQVTLRCSSQSGHNTVSWYQQALGQGPQFIFQYYREEENGRGNFPPRFSGLQFPNYSSELNVNALELDDSALYLCASSPLGQGSEQYFGPGTRLTVT.

The chain couples TRBV10-2 to TRBJ2-7, with TRBD2 matching 12 bases. There are 14 residues in the CDR3. Germline CDR1 is WSHSY and CDR2 is SAAADI. The ends lost 5 bases at V and 8 bases at J; junction bases unmatched: 7. The CDR3 DNA is TGCGCCAGCAGTTCTCTAGCGGGGGGGGATCAGCAGTACTTC. Protein sequence: CASSSLAGGDQQYF.

The J gene is TRBJ1-1, the V gene TRBV4-1; D unclear. This CDR3 region has 14 residues. V was pared by 4 bases and J by 2 bases, with 11 bases between. CDR1 and CDR2 from the germline V gene are MGHRA and YSYEKL. The CDR3 DNA reads as TGCGCCAGCAGCCCCGCCGACCTAAACACTGAAGCTTTCTTT. This codes for CASSPADLNTEAFF.

The chain has TRBV28 and TRBJ2-7, with 7 bases matching TRBD2. Trimming at V came to 3 bases and at J to 3 bases, leaving 2 bases not matched to a gene. Per the germline V gene, CDR1 is MDHEN and CDR2 is SYDVKM. This CDR3 is 13 amino acids long. CDR3 in DNA: TGTGCCAGCAGTTTTATAGCGGGCTACGAGCAGTACTTC. Protein sequence: CASSFIAGYEQYF.

The V and J genes are TRBV6-6 and TRBJ1-1, with 9 bases fitting TRBD1. Germline V gene data show CDR1 as MNHNY and CDR2 as SVGAGI (reference sequence). The CDR3 covers 15 residues. Trimming cost V 2 bases and J 11 bases; bases outside gene matches: 12. For the CDR3, the DNA is TGTGCCAGCAGTTACAGGCTTGGGGAGACAGGGGGGGCTTTCTTT. This encodes CASSYRLGETGGAFF.

The rearrangement joins TRBV14 to TRBJ1-5; D gene unclear. V lost 2 bases to trimming and J lost 4 bases, with 6 bases between them. Germline V gives CDR1 SGHDN, CDR2 FVKESK. The CDR3 spans 13 residues. CDR3 region: CASSQLVNQPQHF. As DNA, the CDR3 is TGTGCCAGCAGCCAATTGGTGAATCAGCCCCAGCATTTT. Full variable domain (rest looked up from reference TRBV14 and TRBJ1-5): EAGVTQFPSHSVIEKGQTVTLRCDPISGHDNLYWYRRVMGKEIKFLLHFVKESKQDESGMPNNRFLAERTGGTYSTLKVQPAELEDSGVYFCASSQLVNQPQHFGDGTRLSIL.

The rearrangement links TRBV2 to TRBJ2-3; 8 bases fit TRBD2. J gave up 2 bases and V 6 bases, and 10 bases lay outside the gene matches. Germline CDR1 is SNHLY and CDR2 is FYNNEI. The CDR3 loop spans 16 amino acids. The CDR3 sequence is CASSSRTSRSTDTQYF. In nucleotides, the CDR3 is TGTGCCAGCAGCTCACGGACTAGCCGATCCACAGATACGCAGTATTTT.

This chain uses TRBV7-9 with TRBJ2-5; D uncertain. The germline V gene has CDR1 SEHNR and CDR2 FQNEAQ (reference sequence). V dropped 5 bases and J dropped 2 bases, with 12 bases sitting between them. The CDR3 loop spans 14 amino acids. CDR3 in DNA: TGTGCCAGCAGCCCCCCGAATGGACAAGAGACCCAGTACTTC. Protein product: CASSPPNGQETQYF.

This chain joins TRBV29-1 and TRBJ2-7, with a tentative D call TRBD1 (5 bases). The V gene lost 3 bases and the J gene lost 4 bases, with 13 bases spanning the gap. Germline CDR1 and CDR2: SQVTM and ANQGSEA. The CDR3 runs 13 residues. CDR3 in DNA: TGCAGCGTTGATCAGGGTAGTGGGTACGAGCAGTACTTC. Translating gives CSVDQGSGYEQYF.

The chain combines TRBV2 with TRBJ2-5; TRBD1 matches 7 bases. The CDR3 is 14 amino acids. The J segment lost 5 bases and the V segment lost 5 bases, leaving 8 bases of the junction unmatched. Germline lookup yields CDR1 SNHLY and CDR2 FYNNEI. The CDR3 bases are TGTGCCAGCAGTACTACAGGGGTAGTGGAGACCCAGTACTTC. Residues: CASSTTGVVETQYF.

This rearrangement joins TRBV6-1 to TRBJ2-5; TRBD1 is a possible D gene (5 bases). This CDR3 comprises 13 residues. The germline V gene has CDR1 MNHNS and CDR2 SASEGT. V was clipped by 8 bases and J by 5 bases, with 15 bases between them. The CDR3 DNA follows: TGTGCCAGCCAGAGGCAGGGATCGGAGACCCAGTACTTC. It encodes CASQRQGSETQYF.

V and J are TRBV28 and TRBJ1-2, with a possible D match to TRBD1 (6 bases). This CDR3 has 14 residues. Germline V lookup: CDR1 MDHEN, CDR2 SYDVKM. Trimming removed 7 bases at V and 4 bases at J, with 16 bases between. CDR3: CASTIGGAVYGYTF. The DNA of the CDR3 is TGTGCCAGCACCATAGGGGGGGCGGTCTATGGCTACACCTTC.

This clone was observed a single time. The chain combines TRBV28 with TRBJ2-7, with TRBD1 matching 7 bases. Germline V gene lookup returns CDR1 MDHEN and CDR2 SYDVKM. There are 15 residues in the CDR3. J was trimmed by 4 bases and V by 2 bases; bases with no gene match: 8. This chain's CDR3 is CASSLNSHRGYEQYF. CDR3 in DNA: TGTGCCAGCAGTTTAAATAGCCACAGGGGTTACGAGCAGTACTTC.

V usage is TRBV7-8 and J usage is TRBJ1-1; 8 bases agree with TRBD1. This CDR3 region has 14 residues. Germline V gives CDR1 SGHVS, CDR2 FQNEAQ. Trimming at V came to 2 bases and at J to 5 bases, leaving 4 bases not matched to a gene. CDR3 sequence: CASSLSTGGTEAFF. The DNA of the CDR3 is TGTGCCAGCAGCTTATCCACAGGGGGGACTGAAGCTTTCTTT.

This chain links TRBV7-2 with TRBJ2-2; 7 positions match TRBD2. V dropped 5 bases and J dropped 2; count of bases not matched to a gene: 11. The CDR3 sequence is 17 residues long. CDR1 and CDR2 (germline): SGHTA, FQGNSA. CDR3 in DNA: TGTGCCAGCAGCCACCCCCGGGGCGGGAGAAACACCGGGGAGCTGTTTTTT. This gives the protein CASSHPRGGRNTGELFF.

The J gene is TRBJ1-5, the V gene TRBV4-1, with 7 bases identical to TRBD1. The trim removed 0 bases at V and 3 bases at J, leaving 5 bases unmatched. Germline V CDR1 and CDR2: MGHRA, YSYEKL. The CDR3 extends over 16 amino acids. This chain's CDR3 is CASSQEPTGNNQPQHF. CDR3 nucleotide sequence: TGCGCCAGCAGCCAAGAACCGACAGGGAACAATCAGCCCCAGCATTTT.

The genes are TRBV6-5 and TRBJ1-1; 7 bases are a match to TRBD1. The germline CDR1 and CDR2 sequences are MNHEY and SVGAGI. Losses at the gene ends were 2 bases for V and 1 base for J; bases not matched to a gene: 7. CDR3 length: 16 amino acids. The CDR3 region has the DNA TGTGCCAGCAGTTACGTGAGGGGGCTTAAGAACACTGAAGCTTTCTTT. This codes for CASSYVRGLKNTEAFF.

The chain recombines TRBV5-5 with TRBJ2-7, with 14 nucleotides matching TRBD2. The CDR3 contains 16 residues. Germline CDR1 is SGHKS and CDR2 is YYEKEE (reference sequence). Trimming cost V 4 bases and J 3 bases; bases outside gene matches: 6. CDR3 loop: CASSPGLAGGLYEQYF. CDR3 in DNA: TGTGCCAGCAGCCCTGGACTAGCGGGGGGCCTCTACGAGCAGTACTTC.

This chain links TRBV10-3 with TRBJ1-2; TRBD1 might be the D (6 bases). Trimming cost V 4 bases and J 0 bases, with 12 bases left between them. The germline V gene encodes CDR1 ENHRY and CDR2 SYGVKD. The CDR3 is 15 amino acids. The CDR3: CAISVGQTPNYGYTF. The CDR3 region has the DNA TGTGCCATCAGTGTAGGACAGACTCCTAACTATGGCTACACCTTC.

The J gene is TRBJ2-6, the V gene TRBV7-2; no clear D gene. Trimming took 3 bases from V and 0 from J, leaving 6 bases between them. The CDR3 sequence is 15 residues long. Germline assignment: CDR1 SGHTA and CDR2 FQGNSA. Written as DNA, the CDR3 is TGTGCCAGCAGCTTCCAGGACTCTGGGGCCAACGTCCTGACTTTC. It yields the protein CASSFQDSGANVLTF.

V usage is TRBV10-3 and J usage is TRBJ1-3; 11 nucleotides align to TRBD1. The V and J ends lost 3 bases and 1 base, in that order; junction bases with no gene match: 8. CDR3 length equals 18 residues. CDR1 and CDR2 from the germline V gene are ENHRY and SYGVKD. CDR3 bases: TGTGCCATCAGTGACCGCGGGACAGGGGGTATATCTGGAAACACCATATATTTT. Translating gives CAISDRGTGGISGNTIYF.